The clone carrying this T cell receptor beta chain was counted many times. Its specificity is unknown. The data stem from a study of Graves' ophthalmopathy and Graves' hyperthyroidism. The germline gives CDR1 LGHDT, CDR2 YNNKEL (reference sequence). The CDR3 has 11 residues. The V and J ends lost 4 bases and 13 bases, in that order; junction bases with no gene match: 7. Whole-study results and caveats: Ophthalmopathy progression was predicted with approximately 68% sensitivity and about 72% specificity.

RNA transcripts served as template for amplifying TCR beta CDR3 sequences. HTBI primers were employed in first-round RT-PCR, then a second-round multiplex PCR followed. Using its own MiXCR run on the multiplex PCR reads, TCRdb lists one record per CDR3 protein. This table holds over a million distinct CDR3 sequences, about two fifths found once. The sequenced sample consisted of peripheral blood or thyroid tissue (not recorded which). The TCR was taken from an adult man with Graves' hyperthyroidism. This chain uses TRBV3-1 with TRBJ2-7; 7 bases are a match to TRBD1. CDR3 residues: CASSRGTDFYF. The DNA of the CDR3 is TGTGCCAGCAGCCGGGGGACAGACTTTTACTTC.